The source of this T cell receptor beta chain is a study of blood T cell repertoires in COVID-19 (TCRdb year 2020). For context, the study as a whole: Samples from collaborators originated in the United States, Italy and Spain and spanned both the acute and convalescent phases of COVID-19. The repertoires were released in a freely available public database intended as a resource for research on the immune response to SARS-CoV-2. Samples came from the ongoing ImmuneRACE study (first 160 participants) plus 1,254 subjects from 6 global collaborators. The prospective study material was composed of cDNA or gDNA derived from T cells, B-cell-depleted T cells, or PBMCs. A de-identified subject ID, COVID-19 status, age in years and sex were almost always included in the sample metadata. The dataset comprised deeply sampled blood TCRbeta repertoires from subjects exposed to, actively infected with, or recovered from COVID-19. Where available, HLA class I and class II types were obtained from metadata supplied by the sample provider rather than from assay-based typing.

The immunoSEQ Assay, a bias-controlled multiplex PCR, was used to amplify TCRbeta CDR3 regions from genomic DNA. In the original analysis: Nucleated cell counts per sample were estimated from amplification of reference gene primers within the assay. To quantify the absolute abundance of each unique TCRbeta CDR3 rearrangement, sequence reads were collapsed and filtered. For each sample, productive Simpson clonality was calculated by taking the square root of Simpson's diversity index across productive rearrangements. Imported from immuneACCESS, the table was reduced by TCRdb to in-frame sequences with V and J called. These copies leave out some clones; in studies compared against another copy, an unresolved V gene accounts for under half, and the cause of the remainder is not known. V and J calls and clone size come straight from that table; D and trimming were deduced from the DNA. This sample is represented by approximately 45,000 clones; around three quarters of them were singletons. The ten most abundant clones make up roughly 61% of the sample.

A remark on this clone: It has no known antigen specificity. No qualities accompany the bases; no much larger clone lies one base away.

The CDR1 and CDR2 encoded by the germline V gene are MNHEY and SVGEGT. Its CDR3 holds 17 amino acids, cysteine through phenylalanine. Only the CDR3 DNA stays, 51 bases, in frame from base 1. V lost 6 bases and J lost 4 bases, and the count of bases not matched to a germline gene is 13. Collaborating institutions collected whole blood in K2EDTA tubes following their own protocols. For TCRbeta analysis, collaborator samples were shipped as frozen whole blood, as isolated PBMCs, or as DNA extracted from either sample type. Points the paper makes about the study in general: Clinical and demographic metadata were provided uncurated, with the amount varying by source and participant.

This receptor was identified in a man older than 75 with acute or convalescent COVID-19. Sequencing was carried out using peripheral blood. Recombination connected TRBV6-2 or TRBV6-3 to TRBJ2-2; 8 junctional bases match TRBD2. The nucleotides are TGTGCCAGCAGCCCCGCTCCTAGCGGGTATAGCACCGGGGAGCTGTTTTTT. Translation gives CASSPAPSGYSTGELFF.